Presented here are 15 T cell receptor beta chains from one specimen sequenced in a study of response to subunit inactivated influenza vaccine. One entry per CDR3 protein results from TCRdb running MiXCR on the RT-PCR reads. The sample holds more than 250,000 distinct CDR3 sequences, about a fifth seen once. The sample was PBMCs from blood, taken roughly 20 months after vaccination. The receptors derive from a man in his fifties or sixties who received an inactivated influenza vaccine.

The J gene is TRBJ2-5, the V gene TRBV6-5, with D unresolved. The CDR3 spans 14 residues. CDR1 MNHEY and CDR2 SVGAGI come from the germline V gene. Trimming took off 1 base at V and 0 bases at J, with 6 bases between the two ends. The CDR3 nucleotides are TGTGCCAGCAGTTACTTCGCGGACCAAGAGACCCAGTACTTC. Translated: CASSYFADQETQYF.

This sequence joins TRBV2 and TRBJ2-3; D call uncertain. CDR3 length: 14 amino acids. Germline assignment: CDR1 SNHLY and CDR2 FYNNEI. Trimming shortened V by 0 bases and J by 2 bases, and 6 bases separated the two germline ends. This CDR3 reads CASSEAVFTDTQYF. The CDR3 nucleotides read TGTGCCAGCAGTGAAGCGGTGTTCACAGATACGCAGTATTTT.

V and J are TRBV5-1 and TRBJ1-2; no firm D call. CDR1 is SGHRS and CDR2 is YFSETQ in the germline V gene. This CDR3 contains 14 residues. V was clipped by 2 bases and J by 1 base, with 9 bases between them. The CDR3 nucleotides are TGCGCCAGCAGCTTCGTTCCAGATAACTATGGCTACACCTTC. Translation: CASSFVPDNYGYTF.

The V call is TRBV20-1, the J call TRBJ1-1; D remains unclear. The CDR3 is 10 amino acids. Germline-derived CDR1 and CDR2 are DFQATT and SNEGSKA (reference sequence). With 8 bases removed from V and 9 bases from J, the gap between germline ends came to 13 bases. The CDR3 DNA sequence: TGCAGTACTACGGCGACCCAAGCTTTCTTT. Amino acids: CSTTATQAFF.

This clonotype was observed a few times. The rearrangement uses TRBV28 and TRBJ1-2, with D possibly being TRBD1 (6 bases). CDR3 length equals 14 residues. The germline V gene encodes CDR1 MDHEN and CDR2 SYDVKM. Between the trimmed V and J ends, which lost 6 bases and 2 bases, there was a span of 13 bases. The CDR3, as DNA: TGTGCCAGCAGCCAGATAACAGGGAACTATGGCTACACCTTC. This translates into CASSQITGNYGYTF.

V gene TRBV7-9 combines with J gene TRBJ2-2; TRBD1 matches at 9 bases. CDR1 is SEHNR and CDR2 is FQNEAQ in the germline V gene (reference sequence). The CDR3 runs to 15 residues. Trimming removed 4 bases from V and 4 bases from J; junction bases left unmatched: 4. CDR3 protein: CASSSQQGATGELFF. As DNA, the CDR3 is TGTGCCAGCAGCTCTCAACAGGGGGCCACCGGGGAGCTGTTTTTT.

The DNA of the CDR3 is TGTGCCAGGAAACAAGGCAGTGGCTACACCTTC. Protein sequence: CARKQGSGYTF. The chain is built from TRBV7-2 and TRBJ1-2, with D unresolved. The CDR3 is 11 amino acids. V lost 9 bases and J lost 7, with 12 bases in between. Germline loops: CDR1 SGHTA, CDR2 FQGNSA.

CDR3 sequence reads: CSGRTNTEAFF. DNA of the CDR3: TGCAGCGGGCGTACTAACACTGAAGCTTTCTTT. V usage is TRBV29-1 and J usage is TRBJ1-1; D call uncertain. Germline V CDR1 and CDR2: SQVTM, ANQGSEA. The CDR3 extends over 11 amino acids. The V and J ends lost 7 bases and 2 bases respectively, with 8 bases between them.

The V gene is TRBV7-2, the J gene TRBJ2-3; weak D call: TRBD2 (7 bases). V dropped 5 bases and J dropped 1 base, with 10 bases sitting between them. This CDR3 spans 14 amino acids. CDR1 is SGHTA and CDR2 is FQGNSA in the germline V gene. Written as DNA, the CDR3 is TGTGCCAGCAGCGCGGGGGCGGGCACAGATACGCAGTATTTT. Its translation is CASSAGAGTDTQYF.

This clonotype turned up a few times. The rearrangement joins TRBV7-2 to TRBJ2-3; TRBD2 agrees at 11 bases. Germline V CDR1 and CDR2: SGHTA, FQGNSA. This CDR3 has 16 amino acids. Trimming removed 5 bases from V and 8 bases from J; junction bases left unmatched: 12. The CDR3 region is CASSVTSGGPEGTQYF. CDR3 DNA: TGTGCCAGCAGCGTAACTAGCGGGGGTCCCGAAGGTACGCAGTATTTT.

This clonotype appeared a few times. The gene calls are TRBV2 and TRBJ1-2, with D possibly TRBD1 on 6 matching bases. Germline CDR1 SNHLY, CDR2 FYNNEI. V was cut by 5 bases and J by 2 bases, with 21 bases left in between. The CDR3 is 17 residues long. This CDR3 is CASSPAETGTFNYGYTF. The DNA of the CDR3 is TGTGCCAGCAGTCCAGCAGAAACCGGGACATTCAACTATGGCTACACCTTC.

In its sample, this clonotype was seen many times. The rearrangement links TRBV12-3 or TRBV12-4 to TRBJ1-5, with TRBD1 as a possible D gene (6 bases). The V end was cut by 5 bases, the J end by 1 base, with 6 bases between. The CDR3 is made up of 13 amino acids. CDR3 region: CASSGQSNQPQHF. CDR3 sequence (DNA): TGTGCCAGCAGTGGACAGAGCAATCAGCCCCAGCATTTT.

This sequence joins TRBV13 and TRBJ2-2; D gene ambiguous. Trimming removed 5 bases at V and 7 bases at J, with 20 bases between. The CDR3 is 16 residues long. CDR1 is PRHDT, CDR2 FYEKMQ, per germline (reference sequence). This CDR3 is CASSPTSFLKFGELFF. The CDR3 DNA is TGTGCCAGCAGCCCTACATCCTTCTTGAAATTCGGGGAGCTGTTTTTT.

This clonotype was picked up a small number of times. The chain links TRBV19 to TRBJ1-4; D not resolved. CDR3 length: 13 amino acids. Germline V gives CDR1 LNHDA, CDR2 SQIVND (reference sequence). CDR3 amino acids: CATRRYPGEKLFF. The CDR3 region has the DNA TGTGCGACCCGGCGGTACCCGGGCGAAAAACTGTTTTTT.

This clonotype turned up a few times. The chain recombines TRBV7-2 with TRBJ1-4; D unresolved. The length of the CDR3 is 16 residues. Germline CDR1 is SGHTA and CDR2 is FQGNSA. With 5 bases removed from V and 5 bases from J, the gap between germline ends came to 18 bases. CDR3 residues: CASSPPRRGGNEKLFF. The CDR3 nucleotides are TGTGCCAGCAGCCCCCCTCGAAGAGGAGGAAATGAAAAACTGTTTTTT.